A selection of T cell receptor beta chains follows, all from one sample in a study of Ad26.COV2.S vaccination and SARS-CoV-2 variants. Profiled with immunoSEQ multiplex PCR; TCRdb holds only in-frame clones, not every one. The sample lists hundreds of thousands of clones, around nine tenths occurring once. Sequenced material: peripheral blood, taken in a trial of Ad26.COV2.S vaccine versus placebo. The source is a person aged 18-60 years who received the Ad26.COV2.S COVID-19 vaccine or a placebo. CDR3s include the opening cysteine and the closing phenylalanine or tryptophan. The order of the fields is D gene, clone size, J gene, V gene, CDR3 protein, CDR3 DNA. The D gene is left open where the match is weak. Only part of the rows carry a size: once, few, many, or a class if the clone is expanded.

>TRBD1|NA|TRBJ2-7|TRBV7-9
CASSLVTGQRYF
TGTGCCAGCAGCTTAGTGACGGGACAGAGGTACTTC
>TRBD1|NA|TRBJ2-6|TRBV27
CASSFLVNRGHSGANVLTF
TGTGCCAGCAGTTTCTTGGTCAACAGGGGCCACTCTGGGGCCAACGTCCTGACTTTC
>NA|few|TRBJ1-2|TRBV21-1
CASSRTAGGYGYTF
TGTGCCAGCAGCAGAACAGCGGGTGGCTATGGCTACACCTTC
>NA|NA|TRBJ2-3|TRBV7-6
CASSLEFEEGADTQYF
TGTGCCAGCAGCTTAGAGTTTGAAGAAGGGGCGGATACGCAGTATTTT
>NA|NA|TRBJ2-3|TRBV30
CAWAGTSGADTQYF
TGTGCCTGGGCCGGGACCTCCGGGGCAGATACGCAGTATTTT
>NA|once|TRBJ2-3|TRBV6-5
CASNRIGTDTQYF
TGTGCCAGCAATCGGATCGGCACAGATACGCAGTATTTT
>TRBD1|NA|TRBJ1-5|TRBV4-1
CASSRQQGSGVQPQHF
TGCGCCAGCAGCCGGCAACAGGGGAGTGGTGTTCAGCCCCAGCATTTT
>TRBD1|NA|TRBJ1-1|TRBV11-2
CASSPGQARNTEAFF
TGTGCCAGCAGCCCCGGACAGGCCCGGAACACTGAAGCTTTCTTT
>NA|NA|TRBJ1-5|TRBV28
CASSFTGNQPQHF
TGTGCCAGCAGTTTCACAGGGAATCAGCCCCAGCATTTT
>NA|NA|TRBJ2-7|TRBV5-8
CASSWAYEQYF
TGTGCCAGCAGCTGGGCCTACGAGCAGTACTTC
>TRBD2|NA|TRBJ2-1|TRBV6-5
CASSYIGGNSYNEQFF
TGTGCCAGCAGCTACATCGGGGGGAACTCCTACAATGAGCAGTTCTTC
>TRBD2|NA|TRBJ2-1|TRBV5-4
CASSSRTSGDYNEQFF
TGTGCCAGCAGCTCCCGGACTAGCGGGGATTACAATGAGCAGTTCTTC
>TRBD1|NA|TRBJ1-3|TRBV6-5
CASSYDRVGNTIYF
TGTGCCAGCAGTTACGACAGGGTCGGAAACACCATATATTTT
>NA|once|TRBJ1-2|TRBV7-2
CASSLIWGGGGYTF
TGTGCCAGCAGCTTAATATGGGGCGGGGGTGGCTACACCTTC
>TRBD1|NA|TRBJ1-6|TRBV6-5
CASSFRTGDSPLHF
TGTGCCAGCAGTTTTCGGACAGGGGACTCACCCCTCCACTTT
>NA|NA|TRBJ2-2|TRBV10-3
CAISDLVVDTGELFF
TGTGCCATCAGTGACCTCGTCGTCGACACCGGGGAGCTGTTTTTT
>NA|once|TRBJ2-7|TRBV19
CASSIDPPGGSRGEQYF
TGTGCCAGTAGTATAGACCCCCCAGGCGGGAGCAGGGGCGAGCAGTACTTC
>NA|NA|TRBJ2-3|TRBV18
CASSPSPGAADTQYF
TGTGCCAGCTCACCTTCCCCGGGGGCTGCAGATACGCAGTATTTT
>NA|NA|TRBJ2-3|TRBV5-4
CASSLEGPNTQYF
TGTGCCAGCAGCTTGGAAGGCCCCAATACGCAGTATTTT
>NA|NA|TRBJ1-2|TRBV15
CATSKDGVTGYTF
TGTGCCACCAGCAAAGACGGTGTGACTGGCTACACCTTC
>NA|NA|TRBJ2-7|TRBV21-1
CASFFAGAESYEQYF
TGTGCCAGCTTCTTTGCGGGAGCAGAGAGCTACGAGCAGTACTTC
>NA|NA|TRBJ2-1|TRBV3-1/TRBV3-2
CASSQGSGSYNEQFF
TGTGCCAGCAGCCAGGGGAGCGGGTCTTACAATGAGCAGTTCTTC
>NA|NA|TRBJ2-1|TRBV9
CASSVDAVYNEQFF
TGTGCCAGCAGCGTAGATGCAGTATACAATGAGCAGTTCTTC
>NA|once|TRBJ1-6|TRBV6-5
CASSYSSYNSPLHF
TGTGCCAGCAGTTACTCAAGCTATAATTCACCCCTCCACTTT
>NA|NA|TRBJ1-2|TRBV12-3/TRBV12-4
CASSLRYGYTF
TGTGCCAGCAGCCTCCGGTATGGCTACACCTTC
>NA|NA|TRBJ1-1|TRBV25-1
CASSIYGRGAANTEAFF
TGTGCCAGCAGTATCTACGGGAGGGGGGCCGCGAACACTGAAGCTTTCTTT
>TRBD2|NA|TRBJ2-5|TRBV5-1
CASSLGAGQETQYF
TGCGCCAGCAGCTTGGGAGCGGGACAAGAGACCCAGTACTTC
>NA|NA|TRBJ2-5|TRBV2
CASRRDGETQYF
TGTGCCAGCAGGAGGGACGGAGAGACCCAGTACTTC
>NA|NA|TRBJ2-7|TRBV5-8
CASSLEGGGYEQYF
TGTGCCAGCAGCTTAGAAGGAGGCGGCTACGAGCAGTACTTC
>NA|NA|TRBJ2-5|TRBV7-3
CASSLMGWAGETQYF
TGTGCCAGCAGCTTAATGGGGTGGGCGGGAGAGACCCAGTACTTC
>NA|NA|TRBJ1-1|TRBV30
CAWSRWGGPEGTEAFF
TGTGCCTGGAGTCGGTGGGGCGGGCCTGAGGGCACTGAAGCTTTCTTT
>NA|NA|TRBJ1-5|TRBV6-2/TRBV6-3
CASSYGSTSLSNQPQHF
TGTGCCAGCAGTTACGGCAGTACTTCCCTTAGCAATCAGCCCCAGCATTTT